One sample yielded the 23 T cell receptor beta chains listed below, sequenced in a study of blood T cell repertoires in COVID-19. Libraries were prepared by immunoSEQ multiplex PCR; TCRdb keeps only in-frame clonotypes and omits some of them. The table records about 33,000 clones, more than 80% of them present only once. Sequencing used peripheral blood. The receptor source for this set is a human donor in a cohort sampled during active COVID-19.

This chain uses TRBV6-5 with TRBJ2-1, with 10 bases lining up with TRBD1. Germline V gives CDR1 MNHEY, CDR2 SVGAGI. This CDR3 has 15 residues. The ends lost 7 bases at V and 8 bases at J; junction bases unmatched: 11. The DNA for the CDR3 is TGTGCCAGCATTAGAGGACAGGGGGTAGGGGATGAGCAGTTCTTC. It codes for CASIRGQGVGDEQFF.

The chain is built from TRBV10-3 and TRBJ1-2; the D gene is possibly TRBD1 (6 bases). There are 14 residues in the CDR3. Germline CDR1 is ENHRY and CDR2 is SYGVKD. The V end lost 0 bases, the J end lost 5 bases, and 10 bases lay between the germline ends. CDR3 in amino acids: CAISESGHDYGYTF. DNA for the CDR3: TGTGCCATCAGTGAGTCGGGACATGATTATGGCTACACCTTC.

The chain couples TRBV30 to TRBJ2-1, with 7 bases that match TRBD2. The junction had 3 bases not matched to a gene; V was cut back by 0 bases and J by 7 bases. Germline V CDR1 and CDR2: GTSNPN, SVGIG (reference sequence). The CDR3 is 13 residues long. CDR3 coding DNA: TGTGCCTGGAGTGTTGGCGGGAGTAATGAGCAGTTCTTC. Its translation: CAWSVGGSNEQFF.

The V and J genes are TRBV7-8 and TRBJ1-3, with D unresolved. This CDR3 is 16 amino acids long. V was shortened by 2 bases and J by 0 bases, with 11 bases between the two germline ends. The germline V gene has CDR1 SGHVS and CDR2 FQNEAQ. CDR3 nucleotides: TGTGCCAGCAGCTTATTCACCACACCCTCTGGAAACACCATATATTTT. Its translation is CASSLFTTPSGNTIYF. The full variable domain, its missing parts supplied by reference TRBV7-8 and TRBJ1-3, is GAGVSQSPRYKVAKRGQDVALRCDPISGHVSLFWYQQALGQGPEFLTYFQNEAQLDKSGLPSDRFFAERPEGSVSTLKIQRTQQEDSAVYLCASSLFTTPSGNTIYFGEGSWLTVV.

The chain joins TRBV27 to TRBJ2-5, with D perhaps TRBD2 (6 bases). CDR3 length equals 14 residues. Germline CDR1 and CDR2: MNHEY and SMNVEV (reference sequence). Deletions cut 5 bases from V and 5 bases from J, with 15 bases between. CDR3 DNA sequence: TGTGCCAGCAGTCCTTTGGGGGGTGAGGAGACCCAGTACTTC. Its translation: CASSPLGGEETQYF.

The chain combines TRBV5-4 with TRBJ2-3, with TRBD1 matching over 7 bases. V shed 3 bases, J shed 8 bases, and the junction held 6 bases outside the gene matches. The CDR3 loop spans 13 amino acids. CDR1 is SGHNT, CDR2 YYREEE, per germline (reference sequence). The CDR3 sequence is CASSSQGVGTQYF. In DNA form, the CDR3 reads TGTGCCAGCAGCTCCCAGGGGGTGGGTACGCAGTATTTT.

In DNA form, the CDR3 reads TGTGCCAGCAGTCTGCGGGGAAACACCATATATTTT. Residues: CASSLRGNTIYF. This rearrangement joins TRBV12-3 or TRBV12-4 to TRBJ1-3; D ambiguous. V lost 5 bases and J lost 4, with 6 bases in between. The CDR3 extends over 12 amino acids.

This rearrangement joins TRBV4-1 to TRBJ2-1, with 7 bases fitting TRBD1. Trimming removed 1 base from V and 7 bases from J; junction bases left unmatched: 16. Germline CDR1 MGHRA, CDR2 YSYEKL. This CDR3 region has 18 residues. The CDR3: CASSQALSRDRKRNEQFF. The CDR3 DNA reads TGCGCCAGCAGCCAAGCCCTTTCCCGGGACAGAAAACGAAATGAGCAGTTCTTC.

The chain recombines TRBV18 with TRBJ2-6; possibly TRBD1 for D (5 bases). CDR1 KGHSH and CDR2 LQKENI come from the germline V gene. This CDR3 comprises 15 residues. Deletions cut 5 bases from V and 7 bases from J, with 15 bases between. CDR3 in amino acids: CASSLGERGANVLTF. Here the CDR3 DNA reads TGTGCCAGCTCATTAGGAGAAAGGGGAGCCAACGTCCTGACTTTC.

This chain uses TRBV27 with TRBJ1-1, with D possibly matching TRBD1 (5 bases). The CDR3 runs to 15 residues. CDR1 is MNHEY and CDR2 is SMNVEV in the germline V gene (reference sequence). Trimming pared 6 bases from V and 1 base from J, leaving 15 bases between. The CDR3 DNA reads as TGTGCCAGCAGAACCTCGGATCAGGGGAACACTGAAGCTTTCTTT. As protein: CASRTSDQGNTEAFF.

The chain uses TRBV27 and TRBJ2-5; 7 positions agree with TRBD2. The CDR3 spans 14 residues. V lost 3 bases and J lost 2; bases outside the gene matches: 3. Per the germline V gene, CDR1 is MNHEY and CDR2 is SMNVEV (reference sequence). The CDR3 DNA follows: TGTGCCAGCAGTTTGGGTAGCGGGCAAGAGACCCAGTACTTC. The encoded protein is CASSLGSGQETQYF.

This chain uses TRBV30 with TRBJ1-2, with TRBD1 matching 7 bases. CDR3 size: 13 residues. In germline, CDR1 is GTSNPN, CDR2 SVGIG (reference sequence). V lost 5 bases to trimming and J lost 1 base; unmatched junction nucleotides: 4. CDR3 bases: TGTGCCTGGGCAGGGGGTGATAACTATGGCTACACCTTC. Residues: CAWAGGDNYGYTF.

The chain links TRBV5-1 to TRBJ2-1; possibly TRBD1 for D (6 bases). This CDR3 contains 15 residues. Germline V gene lookup returns CDR1 SGHRS and CDR2 YFSETQ. Trimming stripped 2 bases from V and 1 base from J, with 10 bases between. DNA of the CDR3: TGCGCCAGCAGCTTTTACAGGGTGTCCTACAATGAGCAGTTCTTC. This codes for CASSFYRVSYNEQFF.

About this clone itself: This may come from a read error, since a much larger clone is one base off. Other DNA sequences in the sample encode the same CDR3. CDR3 sequence (DNA): TGTGCCAGCAGCCGGGGGGGGCTGGTTGTGGAAAATTCACCCCTCCACTTT. The encoded protein is CASSRGGLVVENSPLHF. The rearrangement joins TRBV4-2 to TRBJ1-6; perhaps TRBD1 as D (6 bases). CDR1 and CDR2 from the germline V gene are LGHNA and YNFKEQ. The CDR3 consists of 17 residues. Trimming stripped 4 bases from V and 7 bases from J, with 20 bases between.

The chain couples TRBV9 to TRBJ2-1, with D possibly TRBD2 on 8 matching bases. V was clipped by 4 bases and J by 7 bases, with 18 bases between them. From germline, CDR1 is SGDLS and CDR2 YYNGEE. The CDR3 covers 15 residues. Here the CDR3 reads CASSPGLAGGNEQFF. The DNA for the CDR3 is TGTGCCAGCAGCCCAGGACTAGCAGGGGGGAATGAGCAGTTCTTC.

The chain joins TRBV10-2 to TRBJ2-7; 7 nucleotides line up with TRBD1. This CDR3 has 14 amino acids. Germline CDR1 reads WSHSY; CDR2 reads SAAADI. V dropped 1 base and J dropped 3; count of bases not matched to a gene: 3. The CDR3 loop is CASSELGDSYEQYF. CDR3 in DNA: TGCGCCAGCAGTGAGTTAGGGGACAGCTACGAGCAGTACTTC.

The rearrangement uses TRBV19 and TRBJ2-3, with TRBD2 matching 13 bases. The CDR3 is 17 residues long. CDR1 LNHDA and CDR2 SQIVND come from the germline V gene (reference sequence). The V and J ends lost 5 bases and 0 bases, in that order; junction bases with no gene match: 5. CDR3 sequence (DNA): TGTGCCAGTAGTCCGGGACTAGCGGGAACTAGCACAGATACGCAGTATTTT. It yields the protein CASSPGLAGTSTDTQYF.

The rearrangement joins TRBV6-1 to TRBJ1-6; 11 positions match TRBD1. Germline trimming cut 4 bases from V and 9 bases from J; bases unmatched to any gene: 8. In germline, CDR1 is MNHNS, CDR2 SASEGT. The CDR3 loop spans 16 amino acids. CDR3 DNA sequence: TGTGCCAGCAGTGTCGGGGGACAGGGGGACGGTTCACCCCTCCACTTT. Residues: CASSVGGQGDGSPLHF.

V and J are TRBV27 and TRBJ2-3, with D possibly TRBD2 on 6 matching bases. Trimming shortened V by 5 bases and J by 5 bases, and 14 bases separated the two germline ends. Germline values: CDR1 MNHEY, CDR2 SMNVEV (reference sequence). This CDR3 is 14 amino acids long. The chain's CDR3 is CASSIDTAGDTQYF. The CDR3 nucleotides read TGTGCCAGCAGTATAGACACAGCGGGAGATACGCAGTATTTT.

V and J are TRBV10-3 and TRBJ2-7; 10 bases are a match to TRBD1. Looked up from germline, CDR1 is ENHRY and CDR2 is SYGVKD. The CDR3 is made up of 13 amino acids. The junction had 5 bases not matched to a gene; V was cut back by 8 bases and J by 4 bases. CDR3 protein: CAILRQGAYEQYF. In DNA form, the CDR3 reads TGTGCCATCTTACGACAGGGGGCTTACGAGCAGTACTTC.

The genes are TRBV5-4 and TRBJ2-3; 9 bases fit TRBD1. CDR3 length equals 15 residues. V lost 0 bases and J lost 8; bases outside the gene matches: 7. Germline CDR1 and CDR2: SGHNT and YYREEE (reference sequence). CDR3: CASSLGQGVFGTQYF. CDR3 in DNA: TGTGCCAGCAGCTTGGGACAGGGGGTCTTTGGTACGCAGTATTTT.

CDR3 loop: CASSLAKGVAGGLGNEQFF. The DNA for the CDR3 is TGCGCCAGCAGCTTAGCCAAGGGAGTGGCGGGAGGTTTGGGCAATGAGCAGTTCTTC. The chain recombines TRBV5-1 with TRBJ2-1, with TRBD2 matching over 8 bases. The CDR3 contains 19 residues. With 2 bases clipped from V and 6 bases from J, the junction kept 19 bases outside the gene matches. Germline assignment: CDR1 SGHRS and CDR2 YFSETQ. The full variable domain, its missing parts supplied by reference TRBV5-1 and TRBJ2-1, is KAGVTQTPRYLIKTRGQQVTLSCSPISGHRSVSWYQQTPGQGLQFLFEYFSETQRNKGNFPGRFSGRQFSNSRSEMNVSTLELGDSALYLCASSLAKGVAGGLGNEQFFGPGTRLTVL.

This sequence joins TRBV28 and TRBJ2-7; possible D gene TRBD1, 5 bases. V was pared by 2 bases and J by 6 bases, with 8 bases between. CDR1 and CDR2 (germline): MDHEN, SYDVKM. CDR3 length equals 12 residues. The CDR3 loop is CASSLRQGEQYF. DNA of the CDR3: TGTGCCAGCAGTTTACGGCAGGGCGAGCAGTACTTC.